This is a list of T cell receptor beta chains from one sample in a study of blood T cell repertoires in COVID-19. The repertoire was sequenced with immunoSEQ multiplex PCR; TCRdb's copy has only in-frame clones and lacks some. The sample has approximately 200,000 clones; 85% are singletons. The source material was PBMCs or T cells enriched from blood (not recorded which). The receptors were sampled from a man in his forties who had recovered from COVID-19. Both conserved end residues are part of each CDR3. A D gene is named only where the DNA matches it firmly. A clone size is listed for some rows: how often the clone was seen (once, few, many), or a class if it is expanded.

d_gene,j_gene,abundance,v_gene,CDR3nt,CDR3aa
TRBD1,TRBJ2-1,NA,TRBV28,TGTGCCAGCAACGCATGGGGACAGGGGGCCGACAATGAGCAGTTCTTC,CASNAWGQGADNEQFF
TRBD1,TRBJ1-2,NA,TRBV3-1/TRBV3-2,TGTGCCAGCAGCCAAGACGACAGGGGACAAATTAACTATGGCTACACCTTC,CASSQDDRGQINYGYTF
TRBD1,TRBJ1-5,NA,TRBV9,TGTGCCAGCAGCGCGGGGGGGACAGCTGGACAGCCCCAGCATTTT,CASSAGGTAGQPQHF
TRBD2,TRBJ2-3,NA,TRBV2,TGTGCCAGCAGAGAGAATAGCGGGGCGGGTGTAGATACGCAGTATTTT,CASRENSGAGVDTQYF
NA,TRBJ2-4,NA,TRBV19,TGTGCCAGTAGTATCACGGACAGCCTTACTAAAAAAAACATTCAGTACTTC,CASSITDSLTKKNIQYF
NA,TRBJ1-5,NA,TRBV2,TGTGCCAGTAGGGTTGACAGTCTGGGCAATCAGCCCCAGCATTTT,CASRVDSLGNQPQHF
NA,TRBJ2-7,NA,TRBV2,TGTGCCAGCAGCCCTGGTGGAGGCTCCTACGAGCAGTACTTC,CASSPGGGSYEQYF
TRBD2,TRBJ2-7,NA,TRBV30,TGTGCCTGGAGTGGTCAACTAGCGGTCGAGCAGTACTTC,CAWSGQLAVEQYF
TRBD2,TRBJ2-3,NA,TRBV19,TGTGCCAGGGAGTTTAGCGGGAGCCCCACAGATACGCAGTATTTT,CAREFSGSPTDTQYF
NA,TRBJ2-7,NA,TRBV11-3,TGTGCCAGCAGCTACGGGATAGAGCGGAGCTACGAGCAGTACTTC,CASSYGIERSYEQYF
TRBD2,TRBJ2-7,NA,TRBV18,TGTGCCAGCTCACCAGGTCTAGCGGGAGTCTACGAGCAGTACTTC,CASSPGLAGVYEQYF
NA,TRBJ1-1,NA,TRBV29-1,TGCAGCGGCTCCCAACAGGGATCGCGCACTGAAGCTTTCTTT,CSGSQQGSRTEAFF
NA,TRBJ1-2,few,TRBV4-2,TGTGCCAGCAGCCAACAATTACTTCAAAGCTATGGCTACACCTTC,CASSQQLLQSYGYTF
TRBD1,TRBJ1-1,NA,TRBV10-3,TGTGCCATCCGGGACAGGGGCGGGAAAAACACTGAAGCTTTCTTT,CAIRDRGGKNTEAFF
TRBD1,TRBJ2-7,NA,TRBV19,TGTGCCAGTAGCTCATTTGGGACAGGGGGCGCGGTGCAGTACTTC,CASSSFGTGGAVQYF
TRBD2,TRBJ2-1,NA,TRBV3-1/TRBV3-2,TGTGCCAGCAGCCAAGATGATGGCGGGGGGCAGTTCTTC,CASSQDDGGGQFF
TRBD1,TRBJ2-7,NA,TRBV28,TGTGCCAGCAGTTTAGCCGGGACAGGGAATCATTACGAGCAGTACTTC,CASSLAGTGNHYEQYF
TRBD1,TRBJ2-7,NA,TRBV7-9,TGTGCCAGCAGCTTCCCCGGGACAGGGGAATACGAGCAGTACTTC,CASSFPGTGEYEQYF
TRBD2,TRBJ2-2,NA,TRBV6-4,TGTGCCAGCAGTCCGTTAGCGGGGCAGAACACCGGGGAGCTGTTTTTT,CASSPLAGQNTGELFF
TRBD2,TRBJ2-2,NA,TRBV6-1,TGTGCCAGCAGTGAAACAGCGGGAGAGACCGGGGAGCTGTTTTTT,CASSETAGETGELFF
NA,TRBJ2-1,NA,TRBV5-1,TGCGCCAGCAGCTTACCCCCTACCGAGCCAGAGCAGTTCTTC,CASSLPPTEPEQFF
TRBD2,TRBJ2-2,NA,TRBV19,TGTGCCAGTAGTATGTGGACTAGCGGGAGGGCCGGATCCGGGGAGCTGTTTTTT,CASSMWTSGRAGSGELFF
NA,TRBJ2-7,few,TRBV12-3/TRBV12-4,TGTGCCAGCAGTTTGAATAGCGGCTACGAGCAGTACTTC,CASSLNSGYEQYF
NA,TRBJ2-7,NA,TRBV6-5,TGTGCCAGCAGGTGGGACTTTACGGGATCCTACGAGCAGTACTTC,CASRWDFTGSYEQYF
TRBD2,TRBJ2-1,NA,TRBV9,TGTGCCAGCAGCGTGGAGTCCGGGACTAGCACCAGACATGAGCAGTTCTTC,CASSVESGTSTRHEQFF
TRBD1,TRBJ2-1,NA,TRBV3-1/TRBV3-2,TGTGCCAGCAGCCAAGATCCCGGGACAGGTCTACTTACCTCCTACAATGAGCAGTTCTTC,CASSQDPGTGLLTSYNEQFF
TRBD1,TRBJ1-1,once,TRBV2,TGTGCCAGCAGGACAGGGAGTGTGAACACTGAAGCTTTCTTT,CASRTGSVNTEAFF
NA,TRBJ2-2,NA,TRBV19,TGTGCCAGTAACCATCTCTCAGGCCTCGGGGAGCTGTTTTTT,CASNHLSGLGELFF
NA,TRBJ1-1,NA,TRBV5-1,TGCGCCAGCAGCTTGCCCCTTACAAACGCTGAAGCTTTCTTT,CASSLPLTNAEAFF